This T cell receptor beta chain was obtained from a study of T-cell reconstitution after alpha-beta-depleted transplantation in children. This clonotype turned up a few times. The CDR3 is 16 residues long. The V and J ends lost 0 bases and 2 bases, in that order; junction bases with no gene match: 3. CDR1 is SGHDT and CDR2 is YYEEEE in the germline V gene. It was with unique molecular identifiers that the TCRbeta library was prepared. TCRdb passed the PCR reads through MiXCR, listing each CDR3 protein once. Here the sample spans 250,000 to 300,000 distinct CDR3 sequences, approximately 9.6% being singletons.

This chain uses TRBV5-6 with TRBJ2-1; 9 bases are a match to TRBD1. The sequence was collected from a human donor who donated a stem cell graft to a child with SCID. This specimen consisted of PBMCs from the stem cell graft donor, obtained from the stem cell graft. CDR3 bases: TGTGCCAGCAGCTTGGCAGGGACAGGGCCCTACAATGAGCAGTTCTTC. This gives the protein CASSLAGTGPYNEQFF. Using reference TRBV5-6 and TRBJ2-1 for the parts outside the CDR3, the full variable domain is DAGVTQSPTHLIKTRGQQVTLRCSPKSGHDTVSWYQQALGQGPQFIFQYYEEEERQRGNFPDRFSGHQFPNYSSELNVNALLLGDSALYLCASSLAGTGPYNEQFFGPGTRLTVL.